Shown below are 26 T cell receptor beta chains from a single sample sequenced in a study of blood T cell repertoires in COVID-19. Clones were read by immunoSEQ multiplex PCR, and TCRdb kept only the in-frame ones, dropping some. This sample has about 73,000 clones, with roughly 80% found just once. The sequencing input was peripheral blood. The source is a man between 65 and 79 years old with COVID-19, enrolled during active disease.

CDR3 in amino acids: CASSPEGLVVPEAFF. CDR3 nucleotides: TGTGCCAGCTCTCCCGAGGGACTAGTTGTTCCTGAAGCTTTCTTT. V gene TRBV18 combines with J gene TRBJ1-1; D may be TRBD1 (5 bases). Germline CDR1 is KGHSH and CDR2 is LQKENI. V shed 6 bases and J shed 6 bases, with 20 bases lying between them. This CDR3 is built from 15 residues.

The J gene is TRBJ1-3, the V gene TRBV7-2; 10 bases are a match to TRBD1. J was trimmed by 7 bases and V by 5 bases; bases with no gene match: 5. This CDR3 is built from 14 residues. Germline V CDR1 and CDR2: SGHTA, FQGNSA. The CDR3 nucleotides are TGTGCCAGCAGCCCGGGGACAGGGGTCAACACCATATATTTT. The encoded protein is CASSPGTGVNTIYF.

This clone was found once. The chain is built from TRBV5-1 and TRBJ2-1; TRBD2 matches 7 bases. This CDR3 spans 14 amino acids. Trimming cost V 1 base and J 4 bases; bases outside gene matches: 2. The germline gives CDR1 SGHRS, CDR2 YFSETQ. The CDR3 DNA is TGCGCCAGCAGCTTGCTAGCGGAGTACAATGAGCAGTTCTTC. Its translation is CASSLLAEYNEQFF. Using reference TRBV5-1 and TRBJ2-1 for the parts outside the CDR3, the full variable domain is KAGVTQTPRYLIKTRGQQVTLSCSPISGHRSVSWYQQTPGQGLQFLFEYFSETQRNKGNFPGRFSGRQFSNSRSEMNVSTLELGDSALYLCASSLLAEYNEQFFGPGTRLTVL.

This clone was observed a single time. The chain combines TRBV7-2 with TRBJ1-5; no clear D gene. The CDR3 covers 15 residues. Per germline, CDR1 SGHTA and CDR2 FQGNSA. V was clipped by 2 bases and J by 6 bases, with 14 bases between them. In DNA, the CDR3 is TGTGCCAGCAGCTTATTTTCCCTGCGAGGTCAGCCCCAGCATTTT. Translating it yields CASSLFSLRGQPQHF.

This clone has only one observation. The chain recombines TRBV9 with TRBJ2-7; D perhaps matches TRBD1 (5 bases). CDR1 and CDR2 (germline): SGDLS, YYNGEE. The V end was cut by 3 bases, the J end by 3 bases, with 13 bases between. The CDR3 has 14 residues. CDR3 DNA: TGTGCCAGCAGCGGGCCTAGGGGTAACTACGAGCAGTACTTC. Amino acids: CASSGPRGNYEQYF.

This clone was observed a few times. Here the CDR3 DNA reads TGTGCCAGCAGCTTAGGCCTAGTAGGCCAAGAGACCCAGTACTTC. Amino acid sequence: CASSLGLVGQETQYF. The chain recombines TRBV11-2 with TRBJ2-5, with D hard to call. Germline lookup yields CDR1 SGHAT and CDR2 FQNNGV. This CDR3 region has 15 residues. With 1 base removed from V and 1 base from J, the gap between germline ends came to 10 bases.

This rearrangement joins TRBV7-2 to TRBJ1-1; tentatively, D is TRBD1 (5 bases). Trimming removed 5 bases at V and 0 bases at J, with 13 bases between. CDR1 and CDR2 (germline): SGHTA, FQGNSA. This CDR3 has 15 amino acids. CDR3 region: CASSILPGLNTEAFF. As DNA, the CDR3 is TGTGCCAGCAGCATCCTCCCAGGGCTGAACACTGAAGCTTTCTTT.

The genes are TRBV5-1 and TRBJ2-2; no firm D call. The germline gives CDR1 SGHRS, CDR2 YFSETQ. Between the trimmed V and J ends, which lost 3 bases and 2 bases, there was a span of 11 bases. This CDR3 has 15 amino acids. CDR3 nucleotide sequence: TGCGCCAGCAGCTCGGTAACTACTAACACCGGGGAGCTGTTTTTT. Its translation: CASSSVTTNTGELFF.

This chain uses TRBV6-2 or TRBV6-3 with TRBJ1-5; D unclear. Germline CDR1 MNHEY, CDR2 SVGEGT. The V and J ends lost 2 bases and 0 bases respectively, with 5 bases between them. CDR3 size: 14 residues. The CDR3 nucleotides are TGTGCCAGCAGTTACGAGTATAGCAATCAGCCCCAGCATTTT. It is translated as CASSYEYSNQPQHF.

In its sample, this clone was seen once. This rearrangement joins TRBV7-3 to TRBJ2-3, with TRBD1 identical over 10 bases. CDR3 length: 16 residues. Looked up from germline, CDR1 is SGHTA and CDR2 is FQGTGA. The trim removed 4 bases at V and 3 bases at J, leaving 7 bases unmatched. The CDR3 coding sequence is TGTGCCAGCAGCTCGCTCCCGGGACAGGGGACAGATACGCAGTATTTT. Its protein product is CASSSLPGQGTDTQYF.

The chain employs TRBV28 and TRBJ2-7; D gene unclear. The V end was cut by 4 bases, the J end by 6 bases, with 10 bases between. CDR1 is MDHEN and CDR2 is SYDVKM in the germline V gene. The CDR3 extends over 12 amino acids. The CDR3 protein is CASSSGFGEQYF. Here the CDR3 DNA reads TGTGCCAGCAGTTCGGGTTTTGGCGAGCAGTACTTC. Combining the CDR3 with reference TRBV28 and TRBJ2-7 gives the whole variable domain DVKVTQSSRYLVKRTGEKVFLECVQDMDHENMFWYRQDPGLGLRLIYFSYDVKMKEKGDIPEGYSVSREKKERFSLILESASTNQTSMYLCASSSGFGEQYFGPGTRLTVT.

This rearrangement joins TRBV29-1 to TRBJ2-2, with 7 bases matching TRBD2. Germline V CDR1 and CDR2: SQVTM, ANQGSEA. The CDR3 covers 13 residues. V gave up 6 bases and J gave up 5 bases; unmatched junction bases: 6. This CDR3 reads CSVTGGRTGELFF. In DNA form, the CDR3 reads TGCAGCGTGACGGGAGGACGGACCGGGGAGCTGTTTTTT.

V and J are TRBV29-1 and TRBJ2-5, with 9 nucleotides matching TRBD2. J gave up 5 bases and V 3 bases, and 4 bases lay outside the gene matches. Germline CDR1 SQVTM, CDR2 ANQGSEA. This CDR3 comprises 13 residues. Here the CDR3 reads CSVELAGAETQYF. Written as DNA, the CDR3 is TGCAGCGTTGAGTTAGCGGGAGCGGAGACCCAGTACTTC.

The CDR3 DNA follows: TGTGCCAGTAGCCCTACAGGGATTCATGAGCAGTTCTTC. Its translation is CASSPTGIHEQFF. The rearrangement joins TRBV19 to TRBJ2-1, with D tentatively TRBD1 (6 bases). The CDR3 contains 13 residues. Germline CDR1 and CDR2: LNHDA and SQIVND (reference sequence). Trimming took 6 bases from V and 8 from J, leaving 14 bases between them.

In its sample, this clone was seen once. The genes are TRBV18 and TRBJ1-2; 7 bases fit TRBD1. Trimming took 5 bases from V and 3 from J; bases not matched to a gene: 9. Germline loops: CDR1 KGHSH, CDR2 LQKENI. This CDR3 has 15 residues. CDR3 protein: CASSADRSPYYGYTF. The CDR3 coding sequence is TGTGCCAGCTCAGCGGACAGGTCTCCTTACTATGGCTACACCTTC.

This chain links TRBV9 with TRBJ2-7; D possibly corresponds to TRBD2 (6 bases). CDR1 SGDLS and CDR2 YYNGEE come from the germline V gene. This CDR3 is built from 13 residues. Trimming shortened V by 2 bases and J by 7 bases, and 13 bases separated the two germline ends. The CDR3 is CASSVLEGREQYF. The CDR3 nucleotides are TGTGCCAGCAGCGTCCTCGAGGGGAGGGAGCAGTACTTC.

The chain recombines TRBV28 with TRBJ2-1; the match to TRBD2 covers 12 bases. CDR1 is MDHEN and CDR2 is SYDVKM in the germline V gene. The CDR3 spans 15 residues. J gave up 5 bases and V 5 bases, and 4 bases lay outside the gene matches. CDR3 loop: CASSPWTSGDNEQFF. The CDR3 coding sequence is TGTGCCAGCAGTCCATGGACTAGCGGGGACAATGAGCAGTTCTTC.

The CDR3 DNA follows: TGTGCCAGCGGAGGTGGGAGGGGCGTAGGGTACGAGCAGTACTTC. This gives the protein CASGGGRGVGYEQYF. The chain is built from TRBV6-5 and TRBJ2-7, with 7 bases aligning to TRBD2. CDR3 size: 15 residues. Trimming removed 8 bases from V and 4 bases from J; junction bases left unmatched: 14. The germline gives CDR1 MNHEY, CDR2 SVGAGI.

This chain links TRBV28 with TRBJ1-1; D is undetermined. Trimming shortened V by 4 bases and J by 8 bases, and 11 bases separated the two germline ends. The length of the CDR3 is 12 residues. CDR1 and CDR2 from the germline V gene are MDHEN and SYDVKM. CDR3: CASSYAGKEAFF. The CDR3 DNA is TGTGCCAGCAGTTACGCAGGAAAAGAAGCTTTCTTT.

The gene calls are TRBV11-2 and TRBJ2-7; possible D gene TRBD1, 6 bases. Trimming removed 6 bases at V and 0 bases at J, with 21 bases between. Germline CDR1 is SGHAT and CDR2 is FQNNGV. The length of the CDR3 is 17 residues. CDR3 protein: CASRPVTAGAFSYEQYF. The CDR3 region has the DNA TGTGCCAGCAGACCAGTAACGGCAGGGGCCTTCTCCTACGAGCAGTACTTC.

The genes are TRBV9 and TRBJ1-4, with a possible D match to TRBD1 (5 bases). The germline V and J ends were trimmed by 4 bases and 5 bases, with 15 bases remaining between them. The length of the CDR3 is 15 residues. Looked up from germline, CDR1 is SGDLS and CDR2 is YYNGEE. The CDR3 DNA is TGTGCCAGCAGCACAAAGATGGGGGGGAATGAAAAACTGTTTTTT. It specifies CASSTKMGGNEKLFF.

The chain couples TRBV3-1 (or the pseudogene TRBV3-2) to TRBJ1-1; D call uncertain. This CDR3 region has 12 residues. V was trimmed by 6 bases and J by 4 bases, leaving 9 bases between them. Germline lookup yields CDR1 LGHDT and CDR2 YNNKEL (reference sequence). CDR3 nucleotide sequence: TGTGCCAGCAGAGCTTCGGGCACTGAAGCTTTCTTT. It translates to CASRASGTEAFF.

J is TRBJ1-4 and V is TRBV5-1; the match to TRBD1 covers 8 bases. CDR1 and CDR2 from the germline V gene are SGHRS and YFSETQ. The ends lost 4 bases at V and 7 bases at J; junction bases unmatched: 6. This CDR3 has 14 residues. CDR3 region: CASSERTGSEKLFF. The CDR3 DNA sequence: TGCGCCAGCAGCGAAAGGACAGGGTCTGAAAAACTGTTTTTT.

The gene calls are TRBV5-1 and TRBJ1-4; TRBD1 might be the D (6 bases). V was cut by 4 bases and J by 0 bases, with 10 bases left in between. This CDR3 has 15 residues. Germline loops: CDR1 SGHRS, CDR2 YFSETQ. CDR3 DNA: TGCGCCAGCAGCCAACAGGGCGCAACTAATGAAAAACTGTTTTTT. Residues: CASSQQGATNEKLFF. The complete variable domain, with remaining parts taken from reference TRBV5-1 and TRBJ1-4, reads KAGVTQTPRYLIKTRGQQVTLSCSPISGHRSVSWYQQTPGQGLQFLFEYFSETQRNKGNFPGRFSGRQFSNSRSEMNVSTLELGDSALYLCASSQQGATNEKLFFGSGTQLSVL.

The chain recombines TRBV7-3 with TRBJ1-5, with D hard to call. V lost 0 bases and J 3 bases, leaving 3 bases between the germline ends. Germline CDR1 reads SGHTA; CDR2 reads FQGTGA. The CDR3 contains 13 residues. The CDR3, as DNA: TGTGCCAGCAGCTTAACGTACAATCAGCCCCAGCATTTT. Its protein product is CASSLTYNQPQHF. Full variable domain (rest looked up from reference TRBV7-3 and TRBJ1-5): GAGVSQTPSNKVTEKGKYVELRCDPISGHTALYWYRQSLGQGPEFLIYFQGTGAADDSGLPNDRFFAVRPEGSVSTLKIQRTERGDSAVYLCASSLTYNQPQHFGDGTRLSIL.

The gene calls are TRBV15 and TRBJ1-5; no firm D call. Germline values: CDR1 LNHNV, CDR2 YYDKDF (reference sequence). CDR3 length: 14 amino acids. Deletions cut 3 bases from V and 7 bases from J, with 13 bases between. The CDR3 here is CATSSGNPGQPQHF. CDR3 DNA sequence: TGTGCCACCAGCAGCGGAAATCCCGGGCAGCCCCAGCATTTT. Full variable domain (remainder filled in from reference TRBV15 and TRBJ1-5): DAMVIQNPRYQVTQFGKPVTLSCSQTLNHNVMYWYQQKSSQAPKLLFHYYDKDFNNEADTPDNFQSRRPNTSFCFLDIRSPGLGDTAMYLCATSSGNPGQPQHFGDGTRLSIL.